The subject of this entry is one TCR beta chain. Antigen specificity is unknown. The CDR3 runs to 13 residues. Trimming removed 4 bases at V and 8 bases at J, with 12 bases between. Germline CDR1 and CDR2: LGHNA and YSLEER. At the Johns Hopkins FTIC core, DNA taken from cultured CD4+ T cells was sequenced by way of the Oncomine TCR Beta short-read assay. TCRdb re-called the PCR reads with MiXCR, one entry per CDR3 protein. In the table there are about 10,000 distinct CDR3 sequences, over 55% of which are singletons. The entry originates in a study of vaccination and CD4 T cells after COVID-19. About the study: Overlapping spike peptides from SARS-CoV-2, HCoV-NL63, HCoV-OC43 and HCoV-229E served to stimulate the cells.

Treatment meaning: approximately 9-day PBMC culture with coronavirus spike peptide pools or control peptides (ViraFEST assay). With fresh IL-2 medium, half the medium was replaced on days 3 and 7. The source of this sequence is a human donor who had recovered from COVID-19. The sample was CD4+ T cells from blood, cultured in vitro. This chain uses TRBV4-3 with TRBJ2-4; no clear D gene. The CDR3 coding sequence is TGCGCCAGCAGCCCGACCCTTAGGGACATTCAGTACTTC. Protein sequence: CASSPTLRDIQYF.